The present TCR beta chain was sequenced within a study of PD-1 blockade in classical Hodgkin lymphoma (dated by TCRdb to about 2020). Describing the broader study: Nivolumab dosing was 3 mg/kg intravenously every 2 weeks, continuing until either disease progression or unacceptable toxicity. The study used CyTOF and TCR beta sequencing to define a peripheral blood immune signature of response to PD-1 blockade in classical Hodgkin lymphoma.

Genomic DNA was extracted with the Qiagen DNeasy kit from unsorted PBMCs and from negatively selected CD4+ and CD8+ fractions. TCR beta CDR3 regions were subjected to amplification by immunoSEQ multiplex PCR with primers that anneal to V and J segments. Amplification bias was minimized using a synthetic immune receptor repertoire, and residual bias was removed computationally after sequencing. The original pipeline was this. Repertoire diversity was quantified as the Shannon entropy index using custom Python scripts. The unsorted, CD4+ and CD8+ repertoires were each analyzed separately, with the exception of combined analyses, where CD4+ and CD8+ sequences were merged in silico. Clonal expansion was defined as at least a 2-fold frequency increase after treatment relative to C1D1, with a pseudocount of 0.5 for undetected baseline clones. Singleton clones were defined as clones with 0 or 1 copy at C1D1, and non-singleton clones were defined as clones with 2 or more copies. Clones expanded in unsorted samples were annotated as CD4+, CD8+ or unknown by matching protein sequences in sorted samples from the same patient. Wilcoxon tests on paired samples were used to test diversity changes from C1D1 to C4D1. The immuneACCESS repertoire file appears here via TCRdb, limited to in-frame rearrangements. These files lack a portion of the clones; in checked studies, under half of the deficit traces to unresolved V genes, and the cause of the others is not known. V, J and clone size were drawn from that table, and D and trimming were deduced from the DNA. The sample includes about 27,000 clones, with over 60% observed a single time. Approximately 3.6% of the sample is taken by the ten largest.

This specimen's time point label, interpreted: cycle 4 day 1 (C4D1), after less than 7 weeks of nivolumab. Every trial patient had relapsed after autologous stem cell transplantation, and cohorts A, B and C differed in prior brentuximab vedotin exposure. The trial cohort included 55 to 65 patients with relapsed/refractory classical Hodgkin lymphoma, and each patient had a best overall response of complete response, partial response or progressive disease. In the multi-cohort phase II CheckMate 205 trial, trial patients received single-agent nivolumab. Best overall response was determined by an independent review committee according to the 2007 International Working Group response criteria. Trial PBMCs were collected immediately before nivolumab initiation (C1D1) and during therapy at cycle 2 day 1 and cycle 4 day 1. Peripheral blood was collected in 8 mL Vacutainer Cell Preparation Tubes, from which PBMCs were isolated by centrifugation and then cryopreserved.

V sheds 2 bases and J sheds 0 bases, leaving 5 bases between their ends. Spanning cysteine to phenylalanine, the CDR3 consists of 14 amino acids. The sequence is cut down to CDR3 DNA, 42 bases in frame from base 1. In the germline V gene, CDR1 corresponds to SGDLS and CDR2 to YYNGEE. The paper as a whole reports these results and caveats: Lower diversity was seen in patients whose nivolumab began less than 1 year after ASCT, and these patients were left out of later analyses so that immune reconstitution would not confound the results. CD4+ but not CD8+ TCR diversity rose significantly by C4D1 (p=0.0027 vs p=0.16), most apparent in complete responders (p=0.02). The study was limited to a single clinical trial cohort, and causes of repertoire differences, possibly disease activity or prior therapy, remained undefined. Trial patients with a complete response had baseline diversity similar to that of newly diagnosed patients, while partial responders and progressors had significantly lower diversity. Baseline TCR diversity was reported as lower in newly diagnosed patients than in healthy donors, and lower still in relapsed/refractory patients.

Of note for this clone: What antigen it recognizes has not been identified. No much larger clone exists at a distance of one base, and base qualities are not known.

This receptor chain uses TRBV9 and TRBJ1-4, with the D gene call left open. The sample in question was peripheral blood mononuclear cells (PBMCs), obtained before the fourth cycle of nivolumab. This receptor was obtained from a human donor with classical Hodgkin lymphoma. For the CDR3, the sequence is CASSVLATNEKLFF. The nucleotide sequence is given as TGTGCCAGCAGCGTCTTGGCAACTAATGAAAAACTGTTTTTT. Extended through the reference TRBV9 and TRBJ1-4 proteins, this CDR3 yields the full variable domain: DSGVTQTPKHLITATGQRVTLRCSPRSGDLSVYWYQQSLDQGLQFLIQYYNGEERAKGNILERFSAQQFPDLHSELNLSSLELGDSALYFCASSVLATNEKLFFGSGTQLSVL.